These 7 T cell receptor beta chains came from one sample sequenced in a study of shared clonotypes between healthy human individuals. Produced via immunoSEQ multiplex PCR; TCRdb's table is partial and in-frame only. The profile shows about half a million clones, 70% to 80% of them singletons. The sequenced sample was PBMCs. These receptor sequences come from a woman between 40 and 55 years old in good health. Some clones in this sample may be carry-over from other donors' samples.

This clone was picked up one time. The chain joins TRBV10-3 to TRBJ1-1; D is ambiguous. CDR3 size: 13 residues. With 7 bases removed from V and 1 base from J, the gap between germline ends came to 10 bases. Germline CDR1 ENHRY, CDR2 SYGVKD. CDR3 coding DNA: TGTGCCATCAAACCAGACGGGAACACTGAAGCTTTCTTT. As protein: CAIKPDGNTEAFF.

The chain joins TRBV19 to TRBJ1-5, with D perhaps TRBD1 (6 bases). Between the trimmed V and J ends, which lost 0 bases and 6 bases, there was a span of 18 bases. Germline values: CDR1 LNHDA, CDR2 SQIVND (reference sequence). The CDR3 has 17 residues. The CDR3 is CASSIDKWGRGGQPQHF. Written as DNA, the CDR3 is TGTGCCAGTAGTATAGATAAGTGGGGGCGCGGGGGTCAGCCCCAGCATTTT.

The chain has TRBV7-9 and TRBJ2-2; TRBD1 aligns across 10 bases. Germline CDR1 is SEHNR and CDR2 is FQNEAQ (reference sequence). The CDR3 totals 15 residues. With V trimmed by 5 bases and J by 5 bases, 5 bases remained unmatched. CDR3 sequence (DNA): TGTGCCAGCAGCCAAGGGACAGGGGCGACCGGGGAGCTGTTTTTT. Its translation is CASSQGTGATGELFF.

V is TRBV28 and J is TRBJ2-5, with a tentative D call TRBD1 (6 bases). The germline V and J ends were trimmed by 5 bases and 0 bases, with 10 bases remaining between them. The CDR3 sequence is 14 residues long. CDR1 MDHEN and CDR2 SYDVKM come from the germline V gene. The CDR3 nucleotides are TGTGCCAGCAGTGGGCAGGGGTACCAAGAGACCCAGTACTTC. Protein sequence: CASSGQGYQETQYF. The entire variable domain, with the rest obtained from reference TRBV28 and TRBJ2-5, is as follows: DVKVTQSSRYLVKRTGEKVFLECVQDMDHENMFWYRQDPGLGLRLIYFSYDVKMKEKGDIPEGYSVSREKKERFSLILESASTNQTSMYLCASSGQGYQETQYFGPGTRLLVL.

The CDR3 sequence is CASSFGSTDTQYF. The CDR3 nucleotides read TGTGCCAGCAGTTTTGGGTCGACAGATACGCAGTATTTT. The chain employs TRBV27 and TRBJ2-3; D not certain. The CDR3 extends over 13 amino acids. Germline CDR1 reads MNHEY; CDR2 reads SMNVEV (reference sequence). Trimming removed 3 bases at V and 3 bases at J, with 7 bases between.

There are a few counts of this clone. The V gene is TRBV10-3, the J gene TRBJ2-4, with 7 bases lining up with TRBD1. The CDR3 consists of 14 residues. Germline loops: CDR1 ENHRY, CDR2 SYGVKD. V shed 4 bases, J shed 8 bases, and the junction held 8 bases outside the gene matches. The CDR3 nucleotides read TGTGCCATCAGTGGGGGACAGTATGGAGACATTCAGTACTTC. It specifies CAISGGQYGDIQYF.

The chain joins TRBV5-1 to TRBJ2-5, with TRBD2 identical over 11 bases. The CDR3 consists of 17 residues. The V and J ends lost 4 bases and 5 bases, in that order; junction bases with no gene match: 13. Germline CDR1 is SGHRS and CDR2 is YFSETQ. CDR3: CASSPPLAGGPTETQYF. For the CDR3, the DNA is TGCGCCAGCAGCCCACCCTTAGCGGGAGGGCCGACGGAGACCCAGTACTTC. Drawing the rest from reference TRBV5-1 and TRBJ2-5, the complete variable domain is KAGVTQTPRYLIKTRGQQVTLSCSPISGHRSVSWYQQTPGQGLQFLFEYFSETQRNKGNFPGRFSGRQFSNSRSEMNVSTLELGDSALYLCASSPPLAGGPTETQYFGPGTRLLVL.